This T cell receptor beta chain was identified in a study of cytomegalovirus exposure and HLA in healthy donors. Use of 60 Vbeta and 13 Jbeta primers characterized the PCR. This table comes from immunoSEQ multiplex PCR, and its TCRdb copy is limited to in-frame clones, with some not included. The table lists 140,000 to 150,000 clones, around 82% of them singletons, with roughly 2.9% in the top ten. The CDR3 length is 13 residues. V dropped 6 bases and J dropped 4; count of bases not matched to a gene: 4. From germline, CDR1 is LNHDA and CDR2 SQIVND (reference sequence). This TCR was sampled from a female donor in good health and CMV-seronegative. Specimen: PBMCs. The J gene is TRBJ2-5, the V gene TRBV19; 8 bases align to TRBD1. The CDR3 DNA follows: TGTGCCAGTAGGGGGACAGGCGGAGAGACCCAGTACTTC. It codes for CASRGTGGETQYF.